This TCR beta chain appears in the sequencing data of a study of T cells in Graves' hyperthyroidism and ophthalmopathy. Regarding the study as a whole: From stable hyperthyroidism, ophthalmopathy was set apart by a 13 V-J model.

Authors of the study amplified TCR beta CDR3 regions from RNA transcripts. Carried out on the TCR CDR3, a first-round RT-PCR used the HTBI primer set. TCRdb reanalysed the multiplex PCR reads using MiXCR and keeps one entry per CDR3 protein. The sample lists about 570,000 distinct CDR3 sequences, about 45% occurring once. The CDR3 has 14 amino acids. V shed 10 bases, J shed 5 bases, and the junction held 10 bases outside the gene matches. Germline values: CDR1 ENHRY, CDR2 SYGVKD. A note on this clonotype: The antigen remains undetermined.

The source of this sequence is an adult woman with Graves' disease, either hyperthyroidism or ophthalmopathy (not recorded which). The rearrangement joins TRBV10-3 to TRBJ2-5; 10 nucleotides match TRBD1. Sample: peripheral blood or thyroid tissue (not recorded which). The CDR3 region has the DNA TGTGCCACTCGGACAGGGGGGATGATGGAGACCCAGTACTTC. This encodes CATRTGGMMETQYF.